Here is one T cell receptor (beta chain) with its context. Thyroid surgery had not been preceded by any treatment in any patient. Germline CDR1 and CDR2: MNHNS and SASEGT. This CDR3 has 15 residues. V gave up 2 bases and J gave up 9 bases, with 14 bases separating them. The sample comes from a study of metastatic and nonmetastatic thyroid tumors. With MiXCR, TCRdb called clones anew from the PCR reads. Here the sample spans 45,000 to 65,000 clones, about a sixth being singletons. The sequencing sample was made of blood. The source of this sequence is a female donor with papillary thyroid cancer or a benign thyroid nodule (not recorded which). Some clones in this sample may be carry-over from other donors' samples. V and J are TRBV6-1 and TRBJ1-6, with no clear D. CDR3 amino acids: CASSETVGYVSPLHF. CDR3 DNA sequence: TGTGCCAGCAGTGAAACAGTGGGCTATGTTTCACCCCTCCACTTT.